This T cell receptor (beta chain) was identified in a study of T-cell reconstitution after alpha-beta-depleted transplantation in children. The CDR3 is 13 residues long. Germline V gene lookup returns CDR1 LGHDT and CDR2 YNNKEL (reference sequence). V gave up 0 bases and J gave up 5 bases, with 5 bases separating them. This clonotype was picked up a small number of times. Unique molecular identifiers were incorporated during preparation of the TCRbeta library. One entry per CDR3 protein results from TCRdb running MiXCR on the PCR reads. Of approximately 270,000 distinct CDR3 sequences detected, almost 10% appear once; the ten largest clones hold around 9.1%.

The clonotype comes from a human donor who donated a stem cell graft to a child with SCID. Specimen: PBMCs from the stem cell graft donor, collected from the stem cell graft. The chain recombines TRBV3-1 with TRBJ1-5; no firm D call. The CDR3 protein is CASSQEDYQPQHF. Written as DNA, the CDR3 is TGTGCCAGCAGCCAAGAGGACTATCAGCCCCAGCATTTT. The entire variable domain, with the rest obtained from reference TRBV3-1 and TRBJ1-5, is as follows: DTAVSQTPKYLVTQMGNDKSIKCEQNLGHDTMYWYKQDSKKFLKIMFSYNNKELIINETVPNRFSPKSPDKAHLNLHINSLELGDSAVYFCASSQEDYQPQHFGDGTRLSIL.